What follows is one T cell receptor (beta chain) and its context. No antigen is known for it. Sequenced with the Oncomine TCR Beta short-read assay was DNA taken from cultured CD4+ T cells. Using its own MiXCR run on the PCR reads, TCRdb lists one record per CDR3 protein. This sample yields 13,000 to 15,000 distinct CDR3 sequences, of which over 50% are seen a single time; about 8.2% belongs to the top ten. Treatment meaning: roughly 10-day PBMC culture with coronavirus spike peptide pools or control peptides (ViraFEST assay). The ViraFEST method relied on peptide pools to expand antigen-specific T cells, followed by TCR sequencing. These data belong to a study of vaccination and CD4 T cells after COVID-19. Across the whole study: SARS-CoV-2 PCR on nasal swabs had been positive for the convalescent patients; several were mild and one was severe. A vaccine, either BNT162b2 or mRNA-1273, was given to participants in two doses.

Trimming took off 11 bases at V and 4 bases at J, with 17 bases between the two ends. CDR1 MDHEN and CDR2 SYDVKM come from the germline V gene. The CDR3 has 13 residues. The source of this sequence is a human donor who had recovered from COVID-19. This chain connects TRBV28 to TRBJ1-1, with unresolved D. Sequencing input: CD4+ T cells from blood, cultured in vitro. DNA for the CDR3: TGTGCCGGTCGAGGGCCCCAGCGCACTGAAGCTTTCTTT. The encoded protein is CAGRGPQRTEAFF.